The next 29 T cell receptor beta chains were all read from a single sample in a study of blood T cell repertoires in COVID-19 (dated by TCRdb to the early 2020s). Libraries came from the immunoSEQ multiplex PCR assay. TCRdb stores this immuneACCESS table with in-frame sequences only. Part of the clones is absent; in the studies checked, under half of the shortfall reflects unresolved V genes, and no reason is known for the rest. The sample table holds tens of thousands of clones, of which roughly 86% were seen once. The ten largest clones represent 8% of the sample. Sequencing was performed on peripheral blood. The receptor set was obtained from a man older than 75 with active or convalescent COVID-19.

The gene calls are TRBV6-5 and TRBJ2-5, with TRBD2 identical over 8 bases. The CDR3 consists of 15 residues. The germline V gene has CDR1 MNHEY and CDR2 SVGAGI. The V gene end was trimmed by 7 bases and the J gene end by 5 bases; junction bases not matched to a gene: 12. Written as DNA, the CDR3 is TGTGCCAGCAACGACGCAACGGGGGGGCGGGAGACCCAGTACTTC. It yields the protein CASNDATGGRETQYF.

This clone came up a few times. J is TRBJ2-7 and V is TRBV5-4; weak D call: TRBD2 (6 bases). CDR1 SGHNT and CDR2 YYREEE come from the germline V gene (reference sequence). V was shortened by 1 base and J by 0 bases, with 14 bases between the two germline ends. This CDR3 is built from 16 residues. CDR3 bases: TGTGCCAGCAGCTTGTTTCCGGGGAGGAGCTCCTACGAGCAGTACGTC. The encoded protein is CASSLFPGRSSYEQYV.

The chain joins TRBV28 to TRBJ2-1; 8 bases align to TRBD2. V was pared by 1 base and J by 12 bases, with 20 bases of the junction left unmatched. This CDR3 contains 18 residues. CDR1 is MDHEN, CDR2 SYDVKM, per germline. CDR3 residues: CASSLFRGTSGTRLGQFF. CDR3 nucleotides: TGTGCCAGCAGTTTATTTCGGGGGACTTCGGGGACTAGGTTAGGGCAGTTCTTC.

The chain employs TRBV5-1 and TRBJ2-3; D gene uncertain. CDR3 length equals 15 residues. V was cut by 6 bases and J by 3 bases, with 17 bases left in between. Germline V gene sequence: CDR1 SGHRS, CDR2 YFSETQ. The CDR3 region is CASTPPTIRTDTQYF. Here the CDR3 DNA reads TGCGCCAGCACCCCCCCCACGATCAGGACAGATACGCAGTATTTT.

The chain uses TRBV5-1 and TRBJ2-5; no definite D call. Looked up from germline, CDR1 is SGHRS and CDR2 is YFSETQ. V lost 0 bases to trimming and J lost 4 bases, with 13 bases between them. The CDR3 consists of 15 residues. In DNA, the CDR3 is TGCGCCAGCAGCTTGGCTAGTACCCTACGAGAGACCCAGTACTTC. This translates into CASSLASTLRETQYF.

The V call is TRBV5-1, the J call TRBJ1-1, with TRBD1 identical over 9 bases. Germline CDR1 is SGHRS and CDR2 is YFSETQ. V lost 2 bases to trimming and J lost 1 base; unmatched junction nucleotides: 3. The CDR3 is 15 amino acids. The CDR3 DNA sequence: TGCGCCAGCAGCTTACAGGGGGCAGGGAACACTGAAGCTTTCTTT. It translates to CASSLQGAGNTEAFF.

This sequence joins TRBV24-1 and TRBJ2-5, with D perhaps matching TRBD2 (6 bases). The length of the CDR3 is 17 residues. Trimming pared 4 bases from V and 0 bases from J, leaving 17 bases between. Germline CDR1 KGHDR, CDR2 SFDVKD. This chain's CDR3 is CATSETSSTQYQETQYF. CDR3 DNA sequence: TGTGCCACCAGTGAAACTAGCTCCACTCAGTACCAAGAGACCCAGTACTTC.

The chain couples TRBV5-6 to TRBJ1-5; TRBD1 might be the D (6 bases). Germline V lookup: CDR1 SGHDT, CDR2 YYEEEE. The CDR3 has 15 residues. Trimming took 1 base from V and 3 from J, leaving 11 bases between them. The CDR3 bases are TGTGCCAGCAGCTTGTGGGGGCGTCTCAATCAGCCCCAGCATTTT. Translation gives CASSLWGRLNQPQHF.

This rearrangement joins TRBV4-2 to TRBJ2-4; 10 bases are shared with TRBD2. CDR1 LGHNA and CDR2 YNFKEQ come from the germline V gene. CDR3 length: 19 amino acids. The V gene end was trimmed by 1 base and the J gene end by 3 bases; junction bases not matched to a gene: 12. CDR3 protein: CASSQGLAGAGLGKNIQYF. DNA for the CDR3: TGTGCCAGCAGCCAAGGGCTAGCGGGAGCGGGTTTGGGCAAAAACATTCAGTACTTC.

The chain is built from TRBV12-3 or TRBV12-4 and TRBJ2-5, with 7 bases matching TRBD1. The CDR3 loop spans 13 amino acids. V gave up 6 bases and J gave up 2 bases; unmatched junction bases: 3. CDR3: CASRPQGQETQYF. In DNA form, the CDR3 reads TGTGCCAGCAGGCCACAGGGGCAAGAGACCCAGTACTTC.

The rearrangement joins TRBV7-9 to TRBJ2-5; the match to TRBD2 covers 13 bases. The CDR3 contains 16 residues. J was trimmed by 4 bases and V by 5 bases; bases with no gene match: 7. Looked up from germline, CDR1 is SEHNR and CDR2 is FQNEAQ (reference sequence). The CDR3 DNA follows: TGTGCCAGCAGCCCACTAGCGGGAGGGCCGAGAGAGACCCAGTACTTC. As protein: CASSPLAGGPRETQYF. The whole variable domain, remainder taken from reference TRBV7-9 and TRBJ2-5, is DTGVSQNPRHKITKRGQNVTFRCDPISEHNRLYWYRQTLGQGPEFLTYFQNEAQLEKSRLLSDRFSAERPKGSFSTLEIQRTEQGDSAMYLCASSPLAGGPRETQYFGPGTRLLVL.

The V call is TRBV19, the J call TRBJ1-1; D is unresolved. The CDR3 loop spans 14 amino acids. CDR1 is LNHDA, CDR2 SQIVND, per germline (reference sequence). Trimming cost V 9 bases and J 3 bases, with 17 bases left between them. CDR3 nucleotides: TGTGCCAGCCACCAGAAGAGCGGATACACTGAAGCTTTCTTT. Protein product: CASHQKSGYTEAFF.

The J gene is TRBJ1-4, the V gene TRBV28; weak D call: TRBD1 (5 bases). Germline assignment: CDR1 MDHEN and CDR2 SYDVKM. This CDR3 contains 12 residues. Trimming stripped 6 bases from V and 4 bases from J, with 6 bases between. The CDR3 loop is CASRGLNEKLFF. The DNA for the CDR3 is TGTGCCAGCAGGGGACTTAATGAAAAACTGTTTTTT.

The chain joins TRBV11-1 to TRBJ1-5; D remains unclear. Between the trimmed V and J ends, which lost 5 bases and 4 bases, there was a span of 9 bases. CDR3 length: 13 residues. Germline CDR1 and CDR2: SGHAT and FQDESV (reference sequence). The CDR3 reads CASSPGGNQPQHF. CDR3 nucleotide sequence: TGTGCCAGCAGCCCCGGCGGGAATCAGCCCCAGCATTTT.

The chain carries TRBV9 and TRBJ1-2; a weak D match, TRBD1 (5 bases). The V end was cut by 4 bases, the J end by 4 bases, with 23 bases between. From germline, CDR1 is SGDLS and CDR2 YYNGEE. There are 17 residues in the CDR3. The CDR3 sequence is CASSPTLNLGDFYGYTF. The DNA for the CDR3 is TGTGCCAGCAGCCCGACGTTGAACTTAGGGGATTTCTATGGCTACACCTTC.

The CDR3 sequence: CASSMGAGGPNEQFF. CDR3 DNA sequence: TGTGCCAGCAGCATGGGAGCGGGGGGGCCCAATGAGCAGTTCTTC. The chain has TRBV7-9 and TRBJ2-1, with 10 bases matching TRBD2. Germline V gene data show CDR1 as SEHNR and CDR2 as FQNEAQ (reference sequence). The V segment lost 5 bases and the J segment 6 bases; nucleotides outside the gene matches: 7. This CDR3 contains 15 residues.

The V and J genes are TRBV12-3 or TRBV12-4 and TRBJ1-4, with D uncertain. Trimming took 8 bases from V and 7 from J, leaving 11 bases between them. This CDR3 has 12 amino acids. As DNA, the CDR3 is TGTGCCAGCCAGAGGGTGGGTGAAAAACTGTTTTTT. Translation gives CASQRVGEKLFF.

The chain employs TRBV2 and TRBJ2-2; TRBD1 matches at 10 bases. With V trimmed by 5 bases and J by 5 bases, 5 bases remained unmatched. The CDR3 runs 15 residues. The germline gives CDR1 SNHLY, CDR2 FYNNEI. CDR3 nucleotides: TGTGCCAGCAGTAGGGACAGGGGTCATACCGGGGAGCTGTTTTTT. Protein product: CASSRDRGHTGELFF.

The rearrangement joins TRBV11-3 to TRBJ2-5; TRBD1 matches at 10 bases. The CDR3 totals 16 residues. J was trimmed by 5 bases and V by 5 bases; bases with no gene match: 11. Per the germline V gene, CDR1 is SGHNT and CDR2 is YENEEA. CDR3 sequence: CASSPRGTGERETQYF. In DNA form, the CDR3 reads TGTGCCAGCAGCCCCCGGGGGACAGGGGAGCGGGAGACCCAGTACTTC.

This clone was detected once. V gene TRBV7-9 combines with J gene TRBJ2-3; D might be TRBD1 (6 bases). CDR3 length: 15 amino acids. V was shortened by 4 bases and J by 8 bases, with 19 bases between the two germline ends. Germline V gives CDR1 SEHNR, CDR2 FQNEAQ (reference sequence). CDR3 amino acids: CASSSRTGSRGTQYF. CDR3 nucleotide sequence: TGTGCCAGCAGCTCACGCACAGGGTCAAGGGGTACGCAGTATTTT.

This chain links TRBV5-1 with TRBJ2-3; 13 bases map to TRBD2. V was pared by 5 bases and J by 12 bases, with 12 bases of the junction left unmatched. Looked up from germline, CDR1 is SGHRS and CDR2 is YFSETQ. CDR3 size: 15 residues. The CDR3: CASRAGTSGTRAQYF. As DNA, the CDR3 is TGCGCCAGCAGAGCCGGGACTAGCGGGACCCGGGCCCAGTATTTT.

The rearrangement links TRBV15 to TRBJ2-1; TRBD2 matches at 10 bases. The CDR3 length is 15 residues. Trimming took 7 bases from V and 6 from J; bases not matched to a gene: 9. Germline loops: CDR1 LNHNV, CDR2 YYDKDF (reference sequence). The CDR3 sequence is CATTSGTSAFNEQFF. As DNA, the CDR3 is TGTGCCACCACCTCCGGGACTAGCGCTTTCAATGAGCAGTTCTTC.

The J gene is TRBJ2-7, the V gene TRBV1; TRBD2 is the table's D call and was not checked against the DNA. TRBV1 is a known pseudogene. The CDR3 consists of 16 residues. The CDR3 DNA reads TGCACCAGCAGCCACACTAGCGGGGGGAGCCGGTACGAGCAGTACGTC. It translates to CTSSHTSGGSRYEQYV.

The V and J genes are TRBV4-1 and TRBJ2-1; 8 bases are shared with TRBD2. The CDR3 length is 17 residues. Trimming cost V 0 bases and J 5 bases; bases outside gene matches: 9. Germline CDR1 reads MGHRA; CDR2 reads YSYEKL. The DNA of the CDR3 is TGCGCCAGCAGCCAAGATTTCGGGACTAGTAACCACAATGAGCAGTTCTTC. This encodes CASSQDFGTSNHNEQFF.

The V gene is TRBV11-2, the J gene TRBJ1-4, with D uncertain. Trimming left V 2 bases short and J 8 bases short, with 12 bases between. This CDR3 comprises 14 residues. Germline V gives CDR1 SGHAT, CDR2 FQNNGV. CDR3 loop: CASSLLASGEKLFF. In nucleotides, the CDR3 is TGTGCCAGCAGCTTACTCGCCAGCGGCGAAAAACTGTTTTTT. The entire variable domain, with the rest obtained from reference TRBV11-2 and TRBJ1-4, is as follows: EAGVAQSPRYKIIEKRQSVAFWCNPISGHATLYWYQQILGQGPKLLIQFQNNGVVDDSQLPKDRFSAERLKGVDSTLKIQPAKLEDSAVYLCASSLLASGEKLFFGSGTQLSVL.

For the CDR3, the DNA is TGTGCCAGCAGCTTAGCCCAGGTCACCTATGGCTACACCTTC. It yields the protein CASSLAQVTYGYTF. This chain connects TRBV7-9 to TRBJ1-2; no firm D call. The CDR3 totals 14 residues. CDR1 SEHNR and CDR2 FQNEAQ come from the germline V gene (reference sequence). V was trimmed by 0 bases and J by 4 bases, leaving 9 bases between them.

V gene TRBV18 combines with J gene TRBJ2-7, with D possibly being TRBD1 (6 bases). Trimming took off 6 bases at V and 0 bases at J, with 12 bases between the two ends. The length of the CDR3 is 14 residues. Germline CDR1 KGHSH, CDR2 LQKENI. CDR3 coding DNA: TGTGCCAGCTCGCTGGGACAAAGCTCCTACGAGCAGTACGTC. It is translated as CASSLGQSSYEQYV.

The V and J genes are TRBV3-1 (or the pseudogene TRBV3-2) and TRBJ1-5; 12 nucleotides align to TRBD1. The CDR3 contains 18 residues. The V and J ends lost 5 bases and 6 bases, in that order; junction bases with no gene match: 14. Per the germline V gene, CDR1 is LGHDT and CDR2 is YNNKEL (reference sequence). The CDR3 sequence: CASSKGTGGAGQSQPQHF. As DNA, the CDR3 is TGTGCCAGCAGCAAGGGGACAGGGGGCGCAGGGCAAAGTCAGCCCCAGCATTTT.

The V gene is TRBV6-6, the J gene TRBJ2-1; 7 nucleotides align to TRBD2. The V and J ends lost 6 bases and 4 bases, in that order; junction bases with no gene match: 3. The CDR3 has 13 amino acids. CDR1 is MNHNY, CDR2 SVGAGI, per germline (reference sequence). The CDR3, as DNA: TGTGCCAGCAGCTCTAGCGGTTACAATGAGCAGTTCTTC. Translated: CASSSSGYNEQFF.